The clone carrying this T cell receptor beta chain was counted between two and nine times. Its target is unknown. Assay: immunoSEQ multiplex PCR; the TCRdb copy retains only in-frame clones and omits some. Among 90,000 to 100,000 clones listed, more than 70% were seen once. The sample comes from a study of T cell responses to AZD1222 COVID-19 vaccine. Notes on the study in general: Spike-specific TCR breadth and depth rose after two AZD1222 doses. White British ancestry dominated among donors, who included more females, and clonal diversity was possibly underestimated. Scientists sampled the repertoires only once the peak T cell response had passed.

Per germline, CDR1 SGHNT and CDR2 YYREEE (reference sequence). With 4 bases clipped from V and 3 bases from J, the junction kept 1 base outside the gene matches. The length of the CDR3 is 14 residues. This chain joins TRBV5-4 and TRBJ1-4, with 9 bases that match TRBD1. This receptor was identified in an adult who received the AZD1222 COVID-19 vaccine. Specimen: peripheral blood, collected 28 days after the second AZD1222 dose. CDR3 nucleotides: TGTGCCAGCAGCAGGGACAGGGCTAATGAAAAACTGTTTTTT. Protein sequence: CASSRDRANEKLFF.